The source of this T cell receptor beta chain is a study of blood T cell repertoires in COVID-19. Profiled with immunoSEQ multiplex PCR; TCRdb holds only in-frame clones, not every one. The table records 400,000 to 450,000 clones, less than 95% of them present only once. The source is a man between 18 and 29 years old who had recovered from COVID-19. Sequenced sample: PBMCs or T cells enriched from blood (not recorded which).

The CDR3 bases are TGCGCCAGCCGCATCCGGGGGTTGACTGAAGCTTTCTTT. Protein sequence: CASRIRGLTEAFF. This chain uses TRBV5-1 with TRBJ1-1; D is perhaps TRBD1 (5 bases). Germline V gives CDR1 SGHRS, CDR2 YFSETQ. The CDR3 loop spans 13 amino acids. Trimming took off 7 bases at V and 5 bases at J, with 15 bases between the two ends.